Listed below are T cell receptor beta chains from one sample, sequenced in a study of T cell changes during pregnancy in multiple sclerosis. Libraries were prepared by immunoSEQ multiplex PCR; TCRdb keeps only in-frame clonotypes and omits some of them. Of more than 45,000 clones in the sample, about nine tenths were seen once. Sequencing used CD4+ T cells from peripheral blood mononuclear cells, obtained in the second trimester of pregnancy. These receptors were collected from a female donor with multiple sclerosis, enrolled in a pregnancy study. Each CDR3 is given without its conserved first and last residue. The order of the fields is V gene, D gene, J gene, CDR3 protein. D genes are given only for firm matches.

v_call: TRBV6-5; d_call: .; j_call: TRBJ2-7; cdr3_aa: ASARGYEQY
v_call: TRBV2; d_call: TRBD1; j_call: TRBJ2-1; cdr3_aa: ASSLQGRLNEQF
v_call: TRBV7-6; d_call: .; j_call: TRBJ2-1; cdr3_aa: ASSLAALNEQF
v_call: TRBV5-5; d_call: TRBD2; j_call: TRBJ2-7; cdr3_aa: ASSFFGRADYEQY
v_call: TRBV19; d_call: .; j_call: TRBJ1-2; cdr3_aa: ASRRAGELNYGYT
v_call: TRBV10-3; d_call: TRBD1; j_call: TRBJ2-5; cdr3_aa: AISESQGVGETQY
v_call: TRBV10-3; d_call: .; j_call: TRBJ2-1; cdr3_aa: AISPRTATYNEQF
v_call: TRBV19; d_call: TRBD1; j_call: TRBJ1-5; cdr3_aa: ASSKQGQYQPQH
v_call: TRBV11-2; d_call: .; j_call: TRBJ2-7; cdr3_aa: ASSLNQYEQY
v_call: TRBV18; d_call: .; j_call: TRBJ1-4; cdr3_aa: ASSYLQGLGEKLF
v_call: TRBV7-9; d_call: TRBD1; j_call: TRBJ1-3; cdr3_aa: ASSLRQGFSGNTIY
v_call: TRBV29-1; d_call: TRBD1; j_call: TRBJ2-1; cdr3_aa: SVGTGPSSYNEQF
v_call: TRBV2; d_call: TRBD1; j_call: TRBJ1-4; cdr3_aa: ASRRTGAPNEKLF
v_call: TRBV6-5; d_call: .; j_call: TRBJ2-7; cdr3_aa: ASSRQFDSSYEQY
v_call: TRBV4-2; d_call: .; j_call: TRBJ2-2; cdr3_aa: ASSQDFRAGELF
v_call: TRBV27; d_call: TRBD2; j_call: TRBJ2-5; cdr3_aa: ASSLRIGRTSGINETQY
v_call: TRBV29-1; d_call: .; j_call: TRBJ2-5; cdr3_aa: SVELAPAQY
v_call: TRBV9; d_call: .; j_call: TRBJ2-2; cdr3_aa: ASSVGQGSGRTGELF
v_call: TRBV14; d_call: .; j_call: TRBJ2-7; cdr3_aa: ASSASFPYEQY
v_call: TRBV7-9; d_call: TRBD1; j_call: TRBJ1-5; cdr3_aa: ASRTRQGVSNQPQH
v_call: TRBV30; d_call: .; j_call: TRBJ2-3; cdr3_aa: TGTTTGTQY
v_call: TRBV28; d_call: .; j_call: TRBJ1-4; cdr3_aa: ASSYLSGEKLF
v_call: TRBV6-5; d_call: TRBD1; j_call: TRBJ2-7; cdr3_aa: ASRKLTGGYEQY
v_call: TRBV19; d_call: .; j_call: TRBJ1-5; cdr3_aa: ASSMGAGDQPQH
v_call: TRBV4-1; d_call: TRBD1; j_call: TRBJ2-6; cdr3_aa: ASSRAFGQGAAGANVLT
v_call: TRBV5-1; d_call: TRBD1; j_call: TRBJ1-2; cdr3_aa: ASSLETGKNYGYT
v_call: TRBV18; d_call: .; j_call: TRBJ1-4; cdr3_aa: ASSPRSSGKNEKLF